The rows below give T cell receptor beta chains drawn from one sample of a study of blood T cell repertoires in COVID-19. Measured with immunoSEQ multiplex PCR; TCRdb has only the in-frame clones, and not every one. The data show fewer than 300,000 clones, with about 91% seen just once and around 1.3% held by the top ten. The sequenced sample was PBMCs or T cells enriched from blood (not recorded which). The receptors stem from a woman aged 40 to 55 with acute COVID-19. The CDR3 runs from the conserved cysteine through the conserved F or W. The order of the fields is D gene, V gene, J gene, clone size, CDR3 DNA, CDR3 protein. A D gene is named only where the DNA matches it firmly. The size field is filled for only some rows; it gives once, few, many or a size class.

.	TRBV5-1	TRBJ2-2	.	TGCGCCAGCAGCTTGGGGCAGTCGTCGAACACCGGGGAGCTGTTTTTT	CASSLGQSSNTGELFF
.	TRBV7-2	TRBJ2-3	.	TGTGCCAGCAGCTTAGATTCGGGCACAGATACGCAGTATTTT	CASSLDSGTDTQYF
TRBD2	TRBV27	TRBJ2-3	.	TGTGCCAGCAGTACTGGACTAGCGGGAGGGTTAGATACGCAGTATTTT	CASSTGLAGGLDTQYF
.	TRBV6-5	TRBJ2-5	.	TGTGCCAGCAACACAGGTCTCCAAGAGACCCAGTACTTC	CASNTGLQETQYF
TRBD2	TRBV4-3	TRBJ2-1	.	TGCGCCAGCAGCCAAGATGTGGGAGGGGCCTACAATGAGCAGTTCTTC	CASSQDVGGAYNEQFF
TRBD1	TRBV9	TRBJ1-1	.	TGTGCCAGCAGACGGGACAGGGGGCCGGACACTGAAGCTTTCTTT	CASRRDRGPDTEAFF
.	TRBV7-8	TRBJ1-4	.	TGTGCCAGCAGCTTACGGACAGCCTATAATGAAAAACTGTTTTTT	CASSLRTAYNEKLFF
.	TRBV7-9	TRBJ1-1	.	TGTGCCAGCAGCCCAGGGGTTCCTGAAGCTTTCTTT	CASSPGVPEAFF
TRBD2	TRBV18	TRBJ2-1	.	TGTGCCAGCTCACCTCTAGCGGAGGGGTACAATGAGCAGTTCTTC	CASSPLAEGYNEQFF
TRBD1	TRBV6-1	TRBJ1-1	once	TGTGCCAGCAGTGGGACAGGGCTCTACGGGGCAGCTTTCTTT	CASSGTGLYGAAFF
TRBD1	TRBV27	TRBJ2-5	.	TGTGCCAGCAGTTCCCGACAGGGACGGCAAGAGACCCAGTACTTC	CASSSRQGRQETQYF
.	TRBV5-1	TRBJ2-2	once	TGCGCCAGCAGCTTGGTACCGGGAGATCCAACCGGGGAGCTGTTTTTT	CASSLVPGDPTGELFF
.	TRBV5-8	TRBJ1-1	.	TGTGCCAGCAGCTTGACTCTGAACACTGAAGCTTTCTTT	CASSLTLNTEAFF
.	TRBV7-9	TRBJ1-2	.	TGTGCCAGTCCCCCAACAGGCTCCAAACATTACTATGGCTACACCTTC	CASPPTGSKHYYGYTF
TRBD2	TRBV5-4	TRBJ2-7	.	TGTGCCAGCAGCTTGGTTCAAGCGGGAGAGTACGAGCAGTACTTC	CASSLVQAGEYEQYF
TRBD2	TRBV24-1	TRBJ2-3	.	TGTGCCACCAGTGATTTCGAGACGAATGCACGGACTAGCATGTCCCCAGATACGCAGTATTTT	CATSDFETNARTSMSPDTQYF
.	TRBV6-5	TRBJ1-1	.	TGTGCCAGCAGTTGGGGGGACACTGAAGCTTTCTTT	CASSWGDTEAFF
.	TRBV28	TRBJ2-2	.	TGTGCCAGCAGTTTAGCCTTGGGGAGGTTCAGCGGGGAGCTGTTTTTT	CASSLALGRFSGELFF
.	TRBV19	TRBJ1-6	.	TGTGCCAGGACTGAAAGATACTCCTATAATTCACCCCTCCACTTT	CARTERYSYNSPLHF
TRBD2	TRBV28	TRBJ2-1	.	TGTGCCAGCAGTAAGGGACTAGCGGGCTACAATGAGCAGTTCTTC	CASSKGLAGYNEQFF
.	TRBV9	TRBJ1-2	few	TGTGCCAGCAGCGTAGGTGGTCAGAACTATGGCTACACCTTC	CASSVGGQNYGYTF
TRBD1	TRBV19	TRBJ1-4	.	TGTGCCAGTAGTATAGATCATACAGGGGCCGAAAAACTGTTTTTT	CASSIDHTGAEKLFF
TRBD2	TRBV27	TRBJ2-2	.	TGTGCCAGCATGTTGCTAGCGGGAGGCGGGGAGCTGTTTTTT	CASMLLAGGGELFF
TRBD1	TRBV2	TRBJ1-3	.	TGTGCCAGCAGGACAGGGTACGGAAACACCATATATTTT	CASRTGYGNTIYF
TRBD1	TRBV5-5	TRBJ1-4	.	TGTGCCAGCAGCCGAACGGGGACAGGGGATGAAAAACTGTTTTTT	CASSRTGTGDEKLFF
.	TRBV7-9	TRBJ1-5	.	TGTGCCAGCAGCTCGGATCAGGGGCGGTATGTCAATCAGCCCCAGCATTTT	CASSSDQGRYVNQPQHF
.	TRBV5-1	TRBJ1-2	.	TGCGCCAGCAGCTTGGGTGGACAGTACTACACCTTC	CASSLGGQYYTF
TRBD1	TRBV27	TRBJ1-6	.	TGTGCCAGCAGTGGATGGACAGGGCTAAATTCACCCCTCCACTTT	CASSGWTGLNSPLHF
TRBD2	TRBV24-1	TRBJ2-5	.	TGTGCCACCAGTGATGCGGCGGCTAGCGGGAGGGGGGAGACCCAGTACTTC	CATSDAAASGRGETQYF
TRBD1	TRBV28	TRBJ1-2	.	TGTGCCAGCAGTTCTGGGACAGGGGGCTCTGGCTACACCTTC	CASSSGTGGSGYTF
.	TRBV7-9	TRBJ1-2	.	TGTGCCAGCAGCTTATACAGTAACTATGGCTACACCTTC	CASSLYSNYGYTF
TRBD1	TRBV6-5	TRBJ1-2	once	TGTGCCAGCAGTCCGGGACAGGGGGCGCAGGGCTACACCTTC	CASSPGQGAQGYTF
.	TRBV30	TRBJ2-3	.	TGTGCCTGGAGTCCCCGGGGGTTTTTGGCCGATACGCAGTATTTT	CAWSPRGFLADTQYF
TRBD1	TRBV30	TRBJ1-5	once	TGTGCCTGGGGGGACAGTAGCAATCAGCCCCAGCATTTT	CAWGDSSNQPQHF
TRBD2	TRBV5-5	TRBJ2-1	.	TGTGCCAGCAGCCGAAGACTAGCTTACAATGAGCAGTTCTTC	CASSRRLAYNEQFF
TRBD2	TRBV18	TRBJ2-7	.	TGTGCCAGCTCAACCCCAGCCACGACTAGCGGGTACGAGCAGTACTTC	CASSTPATTSGYEQYF
.	TRBV9	TRBJ2-6	.	TGTGCCAGCAGCGTACGGGGAGCTGGGGCCAACGTCCTGACTTTC	CASSVRGAGANVLTF
.	TRBV7-2	TRBJ1-2	.	TGTGCCAGCAGCTCAGTACAGACAGGACTCAACTATGGCTACACCTTC	CASSSVQTGLNYGYTF
.	TRBV10-2	TRBJ1-1	.	TGCGCCAGCAGGGCCACAGGGTGGGGCACTGAAGCTTTCTTT	CASRATGWGTEAFF
TRBD1	TRBV6-5	TRBJ1-2	.	TGTGCCAGCAGTACTACAGGGGTATCCGCCTATGGCTACACCTTC	CASSTTGVSAYGYTF
TRBD2	TRBV9	TRBJ2-1	.	TGTGCCAGCAGCGTCCCCCCCAGCGGGGGTTACAATGAGCAGTTCTTC	CASSVPPSGGYNEQFF
.	TRBV24-1	TRBJ2-3	once	TGTGCCACCAGTGATTTGGCGGGAACGCGGACAGATACGCAGTATTTT	CATSDLAGTRTDTQYF
TRBD2	TRBV5-1	TRBJ2-5	.	TGCGCCAGCAGCCCTCAGCCTAGCGGTACCTCCAAAGAGACCCAGTACTTC	CASSPQPSGTSKETQYF
TRBD2	TRBV9	TRBJ2-1	.	TGTGCCAGCAGCGTAGACAGGACTAGCGGGAGCAATGAGCAGTTCTTC	CASSVDRTSGSNEQFF
.	TRBV19	TRBJ1-5	.	TGTGCCAGTAGTACACAGGGTTTGGGAGGCAATCAGCCCCAGCATTTT	CASSTQGLGGNQPQHF